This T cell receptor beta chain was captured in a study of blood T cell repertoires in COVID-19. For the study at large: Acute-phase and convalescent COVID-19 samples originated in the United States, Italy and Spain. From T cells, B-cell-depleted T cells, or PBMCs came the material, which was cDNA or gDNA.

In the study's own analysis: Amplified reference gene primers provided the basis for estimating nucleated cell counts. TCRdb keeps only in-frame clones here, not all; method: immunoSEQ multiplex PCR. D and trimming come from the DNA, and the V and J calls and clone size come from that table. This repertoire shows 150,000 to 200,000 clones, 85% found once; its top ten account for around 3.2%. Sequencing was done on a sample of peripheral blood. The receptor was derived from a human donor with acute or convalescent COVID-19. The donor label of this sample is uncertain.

The CDR3 bases are TGTGCCTCCTCGACTAGTCTTGAGACCCAGTACTTC. It codes for CASSTSLETQYF. The chain links TRBV30 to TRBJ2-5, with D possibly matching TRBD2 (6 bases). The CDR3 sequence is 12 residues long. The germline V gene has CDR1 GTSNPN and CDR2 SVGIG (reference sequence). V lost 7 bases and J 5 bases, leaving 14 bases between the germline ends.